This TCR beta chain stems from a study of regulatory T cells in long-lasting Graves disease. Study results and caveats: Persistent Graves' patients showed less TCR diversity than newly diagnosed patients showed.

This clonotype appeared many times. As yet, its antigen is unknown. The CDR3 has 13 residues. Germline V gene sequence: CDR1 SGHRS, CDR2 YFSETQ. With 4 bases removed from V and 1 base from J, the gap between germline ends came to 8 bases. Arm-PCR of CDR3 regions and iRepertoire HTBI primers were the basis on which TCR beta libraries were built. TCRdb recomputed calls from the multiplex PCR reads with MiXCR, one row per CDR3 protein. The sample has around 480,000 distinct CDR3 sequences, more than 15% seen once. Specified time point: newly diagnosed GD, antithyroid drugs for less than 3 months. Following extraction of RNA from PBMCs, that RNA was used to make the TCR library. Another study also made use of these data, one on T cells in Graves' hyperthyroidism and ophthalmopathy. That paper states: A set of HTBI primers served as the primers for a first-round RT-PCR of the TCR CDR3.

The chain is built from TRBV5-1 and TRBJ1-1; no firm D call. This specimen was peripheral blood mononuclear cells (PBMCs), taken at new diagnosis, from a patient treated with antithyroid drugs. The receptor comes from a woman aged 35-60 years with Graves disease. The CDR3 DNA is TGCGCCAGCAGCCCTTACAAGAACACTGAAGCTTTCTTT. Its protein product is CASSPYKNTEAFF. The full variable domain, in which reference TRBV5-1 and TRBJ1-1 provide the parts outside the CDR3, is KAGVTQTPRYLIKTRGQQVTLSCSPISGHRSVSWYQQTPGQGLQFLFEYFSETQRNKGNFPGRFSGRQFSNSRSEMNVSTLELGDSALYLCASSPYKNTEAFFGQGTRLTVV.